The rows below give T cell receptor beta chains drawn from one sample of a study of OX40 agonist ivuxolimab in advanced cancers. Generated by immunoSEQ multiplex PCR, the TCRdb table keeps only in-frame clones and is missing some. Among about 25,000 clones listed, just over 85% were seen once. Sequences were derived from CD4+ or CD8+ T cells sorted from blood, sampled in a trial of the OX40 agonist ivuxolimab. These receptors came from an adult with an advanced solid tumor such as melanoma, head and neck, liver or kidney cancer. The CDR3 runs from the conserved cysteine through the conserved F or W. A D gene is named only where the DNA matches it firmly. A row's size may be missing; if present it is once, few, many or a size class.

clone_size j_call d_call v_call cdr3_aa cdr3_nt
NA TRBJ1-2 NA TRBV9 CASSSRPNQQFYGYTF TGTGCCAGCAGCTCCAGACCGAACCAACAGTTCTATGGCTACACCTTC
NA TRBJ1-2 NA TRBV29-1 CSVATPTNYGYTF TGCAGCGTTGCAACGCCGACTAACTATGGCTACACCTTC
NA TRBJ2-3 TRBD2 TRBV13 CASSLGLAGGSTDTQYF TGTGCCAGCAGCTTAGGGCTAGCGGGGGGTAGCACAGATACGCAGTATTTT
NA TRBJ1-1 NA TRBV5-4 CASSLAGEAFF TGTGCCAGCAGCTTAGCAGGTGAAGCTTTCTTT
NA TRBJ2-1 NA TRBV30 CAWSGVRNEQFF TGTGCCTGGAGCGGGGTTAGGAATGAGCAGTTCTTC
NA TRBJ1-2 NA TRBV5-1 CASSLDGGNYGYTF TGCGCCAGCAGCTTGGATGGAGGGAACTATGGCTACACCTTC
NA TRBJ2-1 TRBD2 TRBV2 CATPTGGRYNEQFF TGTGCCACCCCCACGGGGGGAAGGTACAATGAGCAGTTCTTC
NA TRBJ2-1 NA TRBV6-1 CASSGTVSSYNEQFF TGTGCCAGCAGTGGGACAGTCAGCTCCTACAATGAGCAGTTCTTC
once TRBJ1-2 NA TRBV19 CASSVRADNYGYTF TGTGCCAGTAGCGTACGGGCCGATAACTATGGCTACACCTTC
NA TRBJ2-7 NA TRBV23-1 CASSQKRVRSSYEQYF TGCGCCAGCAGTCAGAAGCGGGTCAGGAGCTCCTACGAGCAGTACTTC
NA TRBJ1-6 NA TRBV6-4 CASSDSTGGNSPLHF TGTGCCAGCAGTGACTCGACGGGGGGGAATTCACCCCTCCACTTT
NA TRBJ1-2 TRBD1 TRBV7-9 CASSPGQGANGYTF TGTGCCAGCAGCCCGGGACAGGGGGCGAATGGCTACACCTTC
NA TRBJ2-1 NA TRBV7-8 CASSHRGTGLVEQFF TGTGCCAGCAGCCACCGAGGGACCGGTCTCGTAGAGCAGTTCTTC
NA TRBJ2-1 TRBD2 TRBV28 CASSPQREVYNEQFF TGTGCCAGCAGTCCCCAGCGGGAGGTTTACAATGAGCAGTTCTTC
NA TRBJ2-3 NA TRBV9 CASSVKGDTQYF TGTGCCAGCAGCGTAAAAGGGGATACGCAGTATTTT
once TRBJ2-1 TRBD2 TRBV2 CASSPLAGVPYNEQFF TGTGCCAGCAGCCCCCTAGCGGGAGTCCCCTACAATGAGCAGTTCTTC
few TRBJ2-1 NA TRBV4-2 CASSQGLAYNEQFF TGTGCCAGCAGCCAAGGGCTAGCTTACAATGAGCAGTTCTTC
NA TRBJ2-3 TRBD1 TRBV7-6 CASSAGQGAIGDTQYF TGTGCCAGCAGCGCGGGACAGGGGGCAATTGGAGATACGCAGTATTTT
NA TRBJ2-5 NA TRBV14 CASSQDNRGWGARETQYF TGTGCCAGCAGCCAAGATAATAGGGGTTGGGGGGCACGGGAGACCCAGTACTTC
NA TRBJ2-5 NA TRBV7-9 CASSLGVRLDQETQYF TGTGCCAGCAGCTTAGGGGTTCGGCTGGACCAAGAGACCCAGTACTTC
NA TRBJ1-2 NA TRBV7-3 CASSLTGAGSEGYTF TGTGCCAGCAGCTTAACGGGGGCGGGTTCTGAAGGCTACACCTTC
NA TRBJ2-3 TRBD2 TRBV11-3 CASSLVAGGPDTQYF TGTGCCAGCAGCTTAGTAGCGGGGGGGCCAGATACGCAGTATTTT
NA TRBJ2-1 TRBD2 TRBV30 CAWSGTSHLYNEQFF TGTGCCTGGAGTGGGACTAGTCACCTCTACAATGAGCAGTTCTTC
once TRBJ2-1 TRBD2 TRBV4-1 CASSLPGLGGYNEQFF TGCGCCAGCAGCCTGCCGGGACTAGGAGGGTACAATGAGCAGTTCTTC